This is a list of T cell receptor beta chains from one sample in a study of control samples from healthy donors and cancer patients. Only in-frame clones appear in the TCRdb table, and some are missing; sequencing was by immunoSEQ multiplex PCR. This table holds roughly 86,000 clones, roughly nine tenths found once. The sample taken for sequencing was blood. These receptors were obtained from a man aged 25-45 years in good health. Each CDR3 is given with its conserved first and last residue. D genes are given only for firm matches.

cdr3_length j_call d_call v_call cdr3_aa cdr3_nt
12 TRBJ2-3 NA TRBV28 CASSPPGNTQYF TGTGCCAGCAGTCCACCTGGGAATACGCAGTATTTT
20 TRBJ2-3 NA TRBV19 CASSVDSIIGYPTSTDTQYF TGTGCCAGTAGTGTCGACTCTATCATCGGGTATCCGACTAGCACAGATACGCAGTATTTT
16 TRBJ2-1 NA TRBV4-2 CASSQDQRRSGQEQFF TGTGCCAGCAGCCAAGATCAAAGGAGAAGCGGGCAGGAGCAGTTCTTC
14 TRBJ2-7 NA TRBV5-1 CASSLGDEFYEQYF TGCGCCAGCAGCTTGGGGGACGAGTTCTACGAGCAGTACTTC
15 TRBJ2-3 NA TRBV27 CASTFTQRSTDTQYF TGTGCCAGCACCTTTACGCAGCGAAGCACAGATACGCAGTATTTT
18 TRBJ2-4 NA TRBV11-3 CASSLGWSGSLAKNIQYF TGTGCCAGCAGCTTAGGGTGGTCGGGGTCTTTAGCCAAAAACATTCAGTACTTC
12 TRBJ1-1 NA TRBV28 CATSLQNTEAFF TGTGCCACCAGTCTACAGAACACTGAAGCTTTCTTT
19 TRBJ2-1 TRBD2 TRBV18 CASSPPDSSGSRPYNEQFF TGTGCCAGCTCACCACCGGATTCTAGCGGGAGCCGACCCTACAATGAGCAGTTCTTC
16 TRBJ1-4 NA TRBV10-1 CASSITPYATNEKLFF TGCGCCAGCAGTATTACCCCATACGCAACTAATGAAAAACTGTTTTTT
17 TRBJ2-1 TRBD2 TRBV11-2 CASSPRSGTSGRNEQFF TGTGCCAGCAGCCCCAGGTCCGGGACTAGCGGGAGAAATGAGCAGTTCTTC